The TCR beta chain under discussion was sequenced for a study of PD-1 blockade in classical Hodgkin lymphoma. Broader study findings: Repertoire differences lack defined causes, possibly disease activity or prior therapy. Reported baseline diversity: healthy donors highest, relapsed/refractory patients lowest.

Sample time point: newly diagnosed, previously untreated cHL patient sample. The authors compared against newly diagnosed, untreated classical Hodgkin lymphoma PBMCs. The CDR3 runs to 11 residues. With 4 bases removed from V and 5 bases from J, the gap between germline ends came to 3 bases. Germline CDR1 reads SGHNT; CDR2 reads YYREEE (reference sequence). Produced via immunoSEQ multiplex PCR; TCRdb's table is partial and in-frame only. The data contain tens of thousands of clones, about 93% of them seen just once; the ten biggest clones take up approximately 2.5%. About this clone: Antigen: not known.

J is TRBJ2-2 and V is TRBV5-4, with D uncertain. Sequencing was done on a sample of peripheral blood mononuclear cells (PBMCs). The sequence derives from a human donor with classical Hodgkin lymphoma. The CDR3, as DNA: TGTGCCAGCAGCGGTACCGGGGAGCTGTTTTTT. Translating gives CASSGTGELFF.